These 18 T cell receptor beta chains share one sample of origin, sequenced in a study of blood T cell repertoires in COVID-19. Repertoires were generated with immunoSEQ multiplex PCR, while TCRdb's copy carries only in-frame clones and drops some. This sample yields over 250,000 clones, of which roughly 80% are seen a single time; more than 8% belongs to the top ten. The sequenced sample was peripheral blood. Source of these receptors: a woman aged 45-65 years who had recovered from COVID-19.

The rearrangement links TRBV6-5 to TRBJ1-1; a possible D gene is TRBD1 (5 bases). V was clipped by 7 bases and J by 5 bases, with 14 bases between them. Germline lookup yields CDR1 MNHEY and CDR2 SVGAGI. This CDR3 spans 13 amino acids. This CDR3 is CASKGNVRTEAFF. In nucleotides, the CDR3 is TGTGCCAGCAAGGGGAATGTGAGGACTGAAGCTTTCTTT.

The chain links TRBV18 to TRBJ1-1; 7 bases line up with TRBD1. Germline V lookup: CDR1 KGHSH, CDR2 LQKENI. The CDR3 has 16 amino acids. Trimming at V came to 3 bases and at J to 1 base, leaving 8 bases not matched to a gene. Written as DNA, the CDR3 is TGTGCCAGCTCACCTCGGACAGGACGACAGAACACTGAAGCTTTCTTT. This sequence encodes CASSPRTGRQNTEAFF.

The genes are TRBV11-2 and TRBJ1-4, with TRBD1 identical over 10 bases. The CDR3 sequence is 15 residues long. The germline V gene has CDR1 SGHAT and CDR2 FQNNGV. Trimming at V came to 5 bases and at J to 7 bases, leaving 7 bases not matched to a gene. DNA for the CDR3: TGTGCCAGCAGCGGGGGACAGGGGTTGGGTGAAAAACTGTTTTTT. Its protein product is CASSGGQGLGEKLFF.

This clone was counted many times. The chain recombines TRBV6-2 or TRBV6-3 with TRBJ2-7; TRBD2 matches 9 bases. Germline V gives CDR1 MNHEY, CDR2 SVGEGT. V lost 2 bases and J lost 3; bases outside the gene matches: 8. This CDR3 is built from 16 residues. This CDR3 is CASSYDRTSAIYEQYF. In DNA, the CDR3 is TGTGCCAGCAGTTACGACAGGACTAGCGCAATCTACGAGCAGTACTTC.

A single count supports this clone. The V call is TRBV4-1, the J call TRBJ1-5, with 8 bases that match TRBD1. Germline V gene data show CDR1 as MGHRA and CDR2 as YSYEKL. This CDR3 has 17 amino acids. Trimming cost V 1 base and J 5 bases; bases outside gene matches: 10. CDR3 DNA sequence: TGCGCCAGCAGCCAAGCTACTAAAGGGACAGGCGATCAGCCCCAGCATTTT. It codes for CASSQATKGTGDQPQHF.

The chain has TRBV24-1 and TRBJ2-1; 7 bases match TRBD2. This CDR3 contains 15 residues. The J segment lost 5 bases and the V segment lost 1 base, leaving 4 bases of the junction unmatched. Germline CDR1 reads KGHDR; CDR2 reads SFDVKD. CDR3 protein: CATSDFGTKDNEQFF. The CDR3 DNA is TGTGCCACCAGTGATTTTGGGACTAAAGACAATGAGCAGTTCTTC.

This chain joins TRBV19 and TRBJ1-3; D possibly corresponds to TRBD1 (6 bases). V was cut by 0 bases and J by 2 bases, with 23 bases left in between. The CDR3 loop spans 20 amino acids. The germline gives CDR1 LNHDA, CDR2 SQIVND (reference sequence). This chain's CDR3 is CASSIDPQAYRARTGNTIYF. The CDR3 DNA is TGTGCCAGTAGTATAGATCCCCAAGCCTACAGGGCCCGCACTGGAAACACCATATATTTT.

CDR3 sequence (DNA): TGTGCCAGCAGGGCCACAGGGAGCGCTGAAGCTTTCTTT. This sequence encodes CASRATGSAEAFF. The chain is built from TRBV28 and TRBJ1-1; a possible D gene is TRBD1 (6 bases). CDR1 is MDHEN, CDR2 SYDVKM, per germline. The CDR3 length is 13 residues. The germline V and J ends were trimmed by 6 bases and 6 bases, with 14 bases remaining between them.

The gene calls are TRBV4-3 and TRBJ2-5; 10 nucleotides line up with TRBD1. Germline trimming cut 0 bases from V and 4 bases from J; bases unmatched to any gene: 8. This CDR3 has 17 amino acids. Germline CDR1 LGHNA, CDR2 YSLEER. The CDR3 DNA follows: TGCGCCAGCAGCCAAGATCGGGGACAGGGGTTAGGAGAGACCCAGTACTTC. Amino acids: CASSQDRGQGLGETQYF.

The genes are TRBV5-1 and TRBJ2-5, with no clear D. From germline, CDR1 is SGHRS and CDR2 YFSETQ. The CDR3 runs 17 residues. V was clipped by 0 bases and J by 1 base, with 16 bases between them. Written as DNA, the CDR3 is TGCGCCAGCAGCTTGGTCGGTAGTCCGGAGCCCCAAGAGACCCAGTACTTC. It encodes CASSLVGSPEPQETQYF.

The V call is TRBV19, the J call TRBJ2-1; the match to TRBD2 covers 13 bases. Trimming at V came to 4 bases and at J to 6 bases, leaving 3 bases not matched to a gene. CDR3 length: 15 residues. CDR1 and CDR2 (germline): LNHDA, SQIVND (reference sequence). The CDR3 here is CASSTGLAGVNEQFF. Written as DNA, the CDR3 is TGTGCCAGTAGTACTGGACTAGCGGGAGTCAATGAGCAGTTCTTC.

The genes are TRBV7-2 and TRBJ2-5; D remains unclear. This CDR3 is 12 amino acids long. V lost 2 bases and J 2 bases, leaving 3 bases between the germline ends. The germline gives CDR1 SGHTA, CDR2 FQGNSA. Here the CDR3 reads CASSLTQETQYF. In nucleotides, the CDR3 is TGTGCCAGCAGCTTAACTCAAGAGACCCAGTACTTC. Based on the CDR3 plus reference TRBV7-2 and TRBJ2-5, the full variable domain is GAGVSQSPSNKVTEKGKDVELRCDPISGHTALYWYRQSLGQGLEFLIYFQGNSAPDKSGLPSDRFSAERTGGSVSTLTIQRTQQEDSAVYLCASSLTQETQYFGPGTRLLVL.

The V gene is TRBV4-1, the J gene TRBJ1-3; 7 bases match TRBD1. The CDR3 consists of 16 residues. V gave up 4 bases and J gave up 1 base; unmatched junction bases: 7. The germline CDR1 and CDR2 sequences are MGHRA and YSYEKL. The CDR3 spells CASSRTGAGSGNTIYF. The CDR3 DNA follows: TGCGCCAGCAGCCGAACAGGGGCCGGGTCTGGAAACACCATATATTTT.

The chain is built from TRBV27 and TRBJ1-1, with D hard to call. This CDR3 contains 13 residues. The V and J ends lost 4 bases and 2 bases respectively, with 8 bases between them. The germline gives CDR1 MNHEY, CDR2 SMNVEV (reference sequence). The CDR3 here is CASSYRENTEAFF. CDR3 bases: TGTGCCAGCAGTTACCGGGAAAACACTGAAGCTTTCTTT.

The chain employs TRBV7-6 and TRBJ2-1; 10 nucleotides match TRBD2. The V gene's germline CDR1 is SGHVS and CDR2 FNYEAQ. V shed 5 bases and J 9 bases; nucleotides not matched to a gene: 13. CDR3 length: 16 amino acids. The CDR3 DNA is TGTGCCAGCAGCCAGATATCTAGCGGGAGTTCAAGTGAGCAGTTCTTC. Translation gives CASSQISSGSSSEQFF.

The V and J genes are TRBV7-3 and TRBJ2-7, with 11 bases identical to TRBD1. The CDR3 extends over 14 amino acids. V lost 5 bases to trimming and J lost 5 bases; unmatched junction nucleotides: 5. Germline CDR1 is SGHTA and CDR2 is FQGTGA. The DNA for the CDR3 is TGTGCCAGCAGCGAAGGACAGGGGGCTCACGAGCAGTACTTC. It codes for CASSEGQGAHEQYF.

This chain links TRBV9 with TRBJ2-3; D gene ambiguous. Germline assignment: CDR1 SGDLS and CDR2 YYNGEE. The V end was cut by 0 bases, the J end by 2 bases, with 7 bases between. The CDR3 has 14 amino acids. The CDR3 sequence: CASSVVQATDTQYF. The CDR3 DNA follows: TGTGCCAGCAGCGTAGTTCAGGCCACAGATACGCAGTATTTT. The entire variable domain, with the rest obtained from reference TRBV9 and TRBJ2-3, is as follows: DSGVTQTPKHLITATGQRVTLRCSPRSGDLSVYWYQQSLDQGLQFLIQYYNGEERAKGNILERFSAQQFPDLHSELNLSSLELGDSALYFCASSVVQATDTQYFGPGTRLTVL.

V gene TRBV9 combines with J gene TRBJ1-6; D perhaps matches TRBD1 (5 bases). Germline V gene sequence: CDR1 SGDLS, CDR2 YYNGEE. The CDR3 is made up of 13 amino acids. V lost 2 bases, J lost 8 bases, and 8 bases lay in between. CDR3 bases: TGTGCCAGCAGCGTGGACAAGGATTCACCCCTCCACTTT. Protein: CASSVDKDSPLHF.